This T cell receptor (beta chain) was captured by sequencing in a study of blood T cells in healthy people across ages. General study points: Per million T cells, the diversity of TCR beta decreased roughly linearly as age advanced. Estimates based on one million T cells were treated as lower bounds.

About this clonotype itself: Its cognate antigen is unknown. The junction departs from germline at one end; a sequencing error may be responsible.

Per the germline V gene, CDR1 is SGHAT and CDR2 is FQNNGV. The CDR3 covers 14 residues. PCR was performed a second time for roughly 7 to 11 cycles using a sample-barcoded 5' primer and a J-beta primer mix. Carrying 12 random nucleotides, a template-switch adaptor labeled each individual cDNA molecule. TCRdb fed the 5' RACE reads into MiXCR, producing one record per CDR3 protein. Counted here are 1.8 million or so distinct CDR3 sequences, 35% to 50% occurring once; the ten biggest clones make up around 23%. Sequencing was done on a sample of blood. The chain joins TRBV11-2 to TRBJ1-1; maybe TRBD1 (5 bases). The sequence derives from a human donor in good health. DNA for the CDR3: TGTGCCAGCAGCCTCTTTCGACAGAACACTGAAGCCTTCTTT. This codes for CASSLFRQNTEAFF.